This T cell receptor beta chain is from a study of blood T cell repertoires in COVID-19. Study-level information: COVID-19 samples collected from the United States, Italy and Spain covered acute and convalescent phases. Sources were T cells, B-cell-depleted T cells, or PBMCs; the material itself was cDNA or gDNA.

Original data processing: Cell counts per sample came from amplifying reference gene primers. Only in-frame clones appear in the TCRdb table, and some are missing; sequencing was by immunoSEQ multiplex PCR. The DNA gave D and trimming, while V, J and clone size come from that table. The repertoire holds about 55,000 clones, around 90% seen once, with 13% to 15% in the top ten. The germline V gene has CDR1 MNHEY and CDR2 SMNVEV (reference sequence). Losses at the gene ends were 9 bases for V and 2 bases for J; bases not matched to a gene: 5. There are 14 residues in the CDR3. The chain carries TRBV27 and TRBJ1-5; 9 positions agree with TRBD1. The TCR was taken from a human donor with active COVID-19. The donor label of this sample is uncertain. The sample consisted of peripheral blood. The CDR3 loop reads CASPGQGGNQPQHF. Here the CDR3 DNA reads TGTGCCAGTCCGGGACAGGGTGGCAATCAGCCCCAGCATTTT.